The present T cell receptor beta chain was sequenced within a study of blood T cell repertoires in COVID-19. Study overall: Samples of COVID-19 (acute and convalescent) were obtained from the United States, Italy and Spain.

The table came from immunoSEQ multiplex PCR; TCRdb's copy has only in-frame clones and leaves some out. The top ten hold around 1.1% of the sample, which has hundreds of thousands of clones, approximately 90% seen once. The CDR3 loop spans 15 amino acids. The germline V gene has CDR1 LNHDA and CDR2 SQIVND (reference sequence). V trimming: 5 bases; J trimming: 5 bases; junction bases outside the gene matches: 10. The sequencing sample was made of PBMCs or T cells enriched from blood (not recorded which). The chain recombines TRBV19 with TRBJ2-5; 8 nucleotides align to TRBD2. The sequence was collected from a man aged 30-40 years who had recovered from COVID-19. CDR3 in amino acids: CASSPRGLALETQYF. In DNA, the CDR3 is TGTGCCAGTAGTCCCCGCGGACTAGCTCTGGAGACCCAGTACTTC.